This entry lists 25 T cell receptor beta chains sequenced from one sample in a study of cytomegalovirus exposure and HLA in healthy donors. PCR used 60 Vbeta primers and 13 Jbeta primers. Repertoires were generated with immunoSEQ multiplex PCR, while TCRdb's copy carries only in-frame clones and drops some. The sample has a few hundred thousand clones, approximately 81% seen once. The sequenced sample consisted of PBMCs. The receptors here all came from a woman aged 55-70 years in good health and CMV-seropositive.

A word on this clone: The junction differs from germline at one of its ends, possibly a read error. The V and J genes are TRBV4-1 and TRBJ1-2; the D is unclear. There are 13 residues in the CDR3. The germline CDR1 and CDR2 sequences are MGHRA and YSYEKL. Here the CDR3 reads CAGSPTPPEGYTF. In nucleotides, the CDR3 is TGCGCCGGCAGCCCGACCCCTCCGGAGGGCTACACCTTC.

The CDR3: CASRTFDRGEAFF. The CDR3 coding sequence is TGTGCCAGCAGAACCTTCGATAGGGGCGAAGCTTTCTTT. The chain carries TRBV6-1 and TRBJ1-1; perhaps TRBD1 as D (5 bases). CDR1 MNHNS and CDR2 SASEGT come from the germline V gene. V lost 6 bases and J lost 8, with 16 bases in between. This CDR3 comprises 13 residues.

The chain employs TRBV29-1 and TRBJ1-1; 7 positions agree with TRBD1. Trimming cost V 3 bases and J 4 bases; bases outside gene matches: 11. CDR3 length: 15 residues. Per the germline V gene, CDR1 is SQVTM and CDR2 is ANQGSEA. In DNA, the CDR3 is TGCAGCGTTGACACAGGGGAAGGTCGTAGCACTGAAGCTTTCTTT. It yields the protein CSVDTGEGRSTEAFF.

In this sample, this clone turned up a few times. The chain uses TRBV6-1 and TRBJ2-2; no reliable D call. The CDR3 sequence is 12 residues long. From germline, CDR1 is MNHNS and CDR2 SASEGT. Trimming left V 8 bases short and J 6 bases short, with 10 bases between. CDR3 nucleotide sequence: TGTGCCAGCTATAGACAATCCGGGGAGCTGTTTTTT. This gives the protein CASYRQSGELFF.

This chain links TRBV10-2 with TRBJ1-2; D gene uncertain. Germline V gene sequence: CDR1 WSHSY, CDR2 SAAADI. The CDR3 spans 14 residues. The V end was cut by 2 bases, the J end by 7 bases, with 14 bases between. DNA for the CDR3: TGCGCCAGCAGTGAGCGAGCAAGGTCGGGTGGCTACACCTTC. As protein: CASSERARSGGYTF.

The CDR3 region has the DNA TGTGCCAGCAGTTATACACGGACAGGGGGTTACTACGAGCAGTACTTC. Protein product: CASSYTRTGGYYEQYF. This chain joins TRBV6-5 and TRBJ2-7, with TRBD1 identical over 10 bases. Germline CDR1 MNHEY, CDR2 SVGAGI. The length of the CDR3 is 16 residues. Unmatched junction bases numbered 8, after V lost 3 bases and J lost 3 bases.

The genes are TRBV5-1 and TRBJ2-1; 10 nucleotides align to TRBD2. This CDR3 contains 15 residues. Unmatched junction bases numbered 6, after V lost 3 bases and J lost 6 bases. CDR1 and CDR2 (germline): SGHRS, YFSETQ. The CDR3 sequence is CASSSTLAGSNEQFF. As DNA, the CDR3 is TGCGCCAGCAGCTCTACACTAGCGGGGAGCAATGAGCAGTTCTTC.

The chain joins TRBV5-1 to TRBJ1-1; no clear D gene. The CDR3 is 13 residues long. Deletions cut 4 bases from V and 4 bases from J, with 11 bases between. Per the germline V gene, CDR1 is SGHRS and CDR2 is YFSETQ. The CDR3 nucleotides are TGCGCCAGCAGCGCTTCGGCAGGCACTGAAGCTTTCTTT. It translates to CASSASAGTEAFF.

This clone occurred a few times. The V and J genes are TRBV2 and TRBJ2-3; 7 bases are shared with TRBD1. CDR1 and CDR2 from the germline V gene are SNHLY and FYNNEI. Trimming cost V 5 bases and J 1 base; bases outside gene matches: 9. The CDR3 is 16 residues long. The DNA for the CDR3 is TGTGCCAGCAGTCTCGCCCCAGGACAGGGCACAGATACGCAGTATTTT. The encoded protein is CASSLAPGQGTDTQYF. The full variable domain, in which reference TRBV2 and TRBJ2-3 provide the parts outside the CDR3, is EPEVTQTPSHQVTQMGQEVILRCVPISNHLYFYWYRQILGQKVEFLVSFYNNEISEKSEIFDDQFSVERPDGSNFTLKIRSTKLEDSAMYFCASSLAPGQGTDTQYFGPGTRLTVL.

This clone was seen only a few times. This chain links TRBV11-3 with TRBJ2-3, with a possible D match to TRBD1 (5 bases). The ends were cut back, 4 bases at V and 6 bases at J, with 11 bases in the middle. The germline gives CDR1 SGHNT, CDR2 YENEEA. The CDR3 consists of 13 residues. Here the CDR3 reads CASSYDSHDTQYF. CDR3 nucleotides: TGTGCCAGCAGCTACGACAGCCACGATACGCAGTATTTT.

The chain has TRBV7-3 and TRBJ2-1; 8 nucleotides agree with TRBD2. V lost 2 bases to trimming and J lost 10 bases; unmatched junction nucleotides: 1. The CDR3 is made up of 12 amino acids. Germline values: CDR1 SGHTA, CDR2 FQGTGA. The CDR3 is CASSLLAGEQFF. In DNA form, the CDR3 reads TGTGCCAGCAGCTTATTAGCGGGGGAGCAGTTCTTC.

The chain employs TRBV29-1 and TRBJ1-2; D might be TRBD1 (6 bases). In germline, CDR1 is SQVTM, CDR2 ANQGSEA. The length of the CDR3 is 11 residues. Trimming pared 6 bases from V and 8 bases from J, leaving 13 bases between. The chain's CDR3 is CSVISGEGYTF. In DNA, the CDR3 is TGCAGCGTGATTTCAGGGGAGGGCTACACCTTC.

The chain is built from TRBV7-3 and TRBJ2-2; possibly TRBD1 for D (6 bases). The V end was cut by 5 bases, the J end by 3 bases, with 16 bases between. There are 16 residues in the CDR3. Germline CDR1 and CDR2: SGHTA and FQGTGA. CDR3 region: CASSPNRVSDTGELFF. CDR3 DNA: TGTGCCAGCAGCCCAAACAGGGTATCGGACACCGGGGAGCTGTTTTTT.

The CDR3 DNA sequence: TGTGCCACCAGCAGATTTCCCCTAGCGGGAGATCACAATGAGCAGTTCTTC. Amino acid sequence: CATSRFPLAGDHNEQFF. The chain recombines TRBV15 with TRBJ2-1; 10 bases fit TRBD2. Germline-derived CDR1 and CDR2 are LNHNV and YYDKDF (reference sequence). V was pared by 2 bases and J by 5 bases, with 9 bases of the junction left unmatched. This CDR3 comprises 17 residues.

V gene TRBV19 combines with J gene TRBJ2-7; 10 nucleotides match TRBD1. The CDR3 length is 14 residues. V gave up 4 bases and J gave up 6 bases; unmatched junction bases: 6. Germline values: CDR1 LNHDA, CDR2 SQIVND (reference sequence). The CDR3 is CASSTGTGVSEQYF. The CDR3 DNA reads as TGTGCCAGTAGTACCGGGACAGGGGTGTCCGAGCAGTACTTC.

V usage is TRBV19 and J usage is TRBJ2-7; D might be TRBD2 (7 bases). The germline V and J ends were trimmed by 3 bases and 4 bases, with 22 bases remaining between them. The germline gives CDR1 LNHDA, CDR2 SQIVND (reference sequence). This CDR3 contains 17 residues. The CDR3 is CASSMRRDSGGLYEQYF. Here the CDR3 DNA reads TGTGCCAGTAGTATGCGTCGCGACTCGGGGGGCCTTTACGAGCAGTACTTC.

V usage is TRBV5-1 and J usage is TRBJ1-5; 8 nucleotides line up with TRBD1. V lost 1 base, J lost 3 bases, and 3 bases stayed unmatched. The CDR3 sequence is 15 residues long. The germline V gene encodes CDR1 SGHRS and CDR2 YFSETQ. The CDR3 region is CASSLTGQVNQPQHF. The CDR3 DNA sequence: TGCGCCAGCAGCTTGACGGGACAGGTCAATCAGCCCCAGCATTTT.

The CDR3 here is CASSLEASGRDIRTDTQYF. CDR3 nucleotide sequence: TGTGCCAGCAGCTTGGAGGCTAGCGGGAGGGACATTCGCACAGATACGCAGTATTTT. V is TRBV27 and J is TRBJ2-3, with 12 bases lining up with TRBD2. Unmatched junction bases numbered 14, after V lost 6 bases and J lost 1 base. The germline CDR1 and CDR2 sequences are MNHEY and SMNVEV (reference sequence). The CDR3 is 19 amino acids.

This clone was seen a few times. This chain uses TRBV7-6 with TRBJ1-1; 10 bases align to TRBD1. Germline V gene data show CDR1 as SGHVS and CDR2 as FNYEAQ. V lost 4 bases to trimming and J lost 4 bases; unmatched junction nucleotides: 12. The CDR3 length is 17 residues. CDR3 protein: CASSSYRDRGSGTEAFF. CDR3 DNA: TGTGCCAGCAGCTCCTATAGGGACAGGGGTTCGGGCACTGAAGCTTTCTTT.

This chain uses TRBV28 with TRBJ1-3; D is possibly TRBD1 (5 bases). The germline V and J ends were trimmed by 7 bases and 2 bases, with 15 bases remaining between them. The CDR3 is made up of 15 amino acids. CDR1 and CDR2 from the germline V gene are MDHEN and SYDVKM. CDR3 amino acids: CASTPPQGTGNTIYF. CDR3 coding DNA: TGTGCCAGCACCCCCCCCCAGGGAACTGGAAACACCATATATTTT.

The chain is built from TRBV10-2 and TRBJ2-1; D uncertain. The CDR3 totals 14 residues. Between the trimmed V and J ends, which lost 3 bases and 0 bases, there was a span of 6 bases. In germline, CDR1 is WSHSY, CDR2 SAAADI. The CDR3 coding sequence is TGCGCCAGCAGTGACAGGTTCTCCTACAATGAGCAGTTCTTC. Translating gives CASSDRFSYNEQFF.

The CDR3 spells CAGQEVYSNQPQHF. The CDR3 bases are TGTGCCGGACAGGAGGTTTATAGCAATCAGCCCCAGCATTTT. This chain connects TRBV6-1 to TRBJ1-5, with TRBD1 matching 7 bases. Germline V lookup: CDR1 MNHNS, CDR2 SASEGT. The V segment lost 11 bases and the J segment 0 bases; nucleotides outside the gene matches: 7. The CDR3 covers 14 residues.

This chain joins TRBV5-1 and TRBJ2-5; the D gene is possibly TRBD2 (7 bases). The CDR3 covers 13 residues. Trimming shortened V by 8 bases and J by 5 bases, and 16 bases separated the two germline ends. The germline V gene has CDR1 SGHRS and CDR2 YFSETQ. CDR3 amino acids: CASNRDYMETQYF. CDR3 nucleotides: TGCGCCAGTAACAGGGACTATATGGAGACCCAGTACTTC.

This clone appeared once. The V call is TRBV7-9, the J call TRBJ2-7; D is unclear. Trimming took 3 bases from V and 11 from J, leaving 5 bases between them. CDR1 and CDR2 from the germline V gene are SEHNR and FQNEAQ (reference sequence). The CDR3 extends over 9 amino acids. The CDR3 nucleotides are TGTGCCAGCAGCTTCAGCGAGTACTTC. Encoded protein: CASSFSEYF.

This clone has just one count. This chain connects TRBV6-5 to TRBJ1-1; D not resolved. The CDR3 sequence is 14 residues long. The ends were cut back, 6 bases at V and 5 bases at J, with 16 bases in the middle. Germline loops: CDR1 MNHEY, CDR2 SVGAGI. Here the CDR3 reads CASSQRSQRTEAFF. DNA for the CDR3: TGTGCCAGCAGCCAGAGGTCCCAAAGGACTGAAGCTTTCTTT.